This T cell receptor (beta chain) comes out of a study of T cells in Graves' hyperthyroidism and ophthalmopathy. This clonotype was seen at least ten times. Antigen unknown. Whole-study findings and limits: From stable hyperthyroidism, ophthalmopathy was set apart by a 13 V-J model.

Ophthalmopathy patients showed a Clinical Activity Score of at least 3, NOSPECS grade of at least 4 and duration under 3 months. Investigators excluded patients with uncontrolled infection, other autoimmune disease, pregnancy or lactation. Using RNA transcripts as the source, TCR beta CDR3 regions were amplified. The study used the HTBI primer set for a first-round RT-PCR of the TCR CDR3. TCRdb processed the multiplex PCR reads anew with MiXCR; each CDR3 protein has one entry. The table records about 260,000 distinct CDR3 sequences, roughly 17% of them present only once. The germline V and J ends were trimmed by 0 bases and 2 bases, with 8 bases remaining between them. The CDR3 extends over 14 amino acids. CDR1 and CDR2 (germline): SGHRS, YFSETQ.

J is TRBJ1-2 and V is TRBV5-1, with a possible D match to TRBD1 (6 bases). The sample taken for sequencing was blood. The source of this sequence is a woman between 18 and 29 years old with Graves' ophthalmopathy. The CDR3 reads CASSLEQGNYGYTF. The CDR3 DNA reads TGCGCCAGCAGCTTGGAACAGGGAAACTATGGCTACACCTTC.